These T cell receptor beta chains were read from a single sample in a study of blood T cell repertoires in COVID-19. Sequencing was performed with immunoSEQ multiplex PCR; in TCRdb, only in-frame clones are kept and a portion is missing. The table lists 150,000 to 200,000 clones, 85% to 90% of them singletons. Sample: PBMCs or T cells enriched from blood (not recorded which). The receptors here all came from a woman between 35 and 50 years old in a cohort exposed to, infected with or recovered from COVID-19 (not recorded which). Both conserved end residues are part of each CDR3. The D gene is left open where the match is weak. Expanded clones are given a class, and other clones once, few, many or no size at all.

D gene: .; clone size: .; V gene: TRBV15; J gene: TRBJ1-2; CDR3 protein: CATSRDLGGDYGYTF; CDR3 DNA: TGTGCCACCAGCAGAGATCTCGGGGGTGACTATGGCTACACCTTC
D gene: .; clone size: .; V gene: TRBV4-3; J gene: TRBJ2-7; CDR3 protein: CASSQEYTYEQYF; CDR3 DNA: TGCGCCAGCAGCCAAGAGTATACCTACGAGCAGTACTTC
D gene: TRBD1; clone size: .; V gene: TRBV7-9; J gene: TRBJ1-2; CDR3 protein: CASSPTGADGYTF; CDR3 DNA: TGTGCCAGCAGCCCTACAGGGGCGGATGGCTACACCTTC
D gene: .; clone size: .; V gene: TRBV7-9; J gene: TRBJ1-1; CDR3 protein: CASSLPLNTEAFF; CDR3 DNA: TGTGCCAGCAGCCTCCCCCTGAACACTGAAGCTTTCTTT
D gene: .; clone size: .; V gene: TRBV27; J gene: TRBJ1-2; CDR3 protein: CASSPRGYGYTF; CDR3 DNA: TGTGCCAGCTCACCGCGGGGCTATGGCTACACCTTC
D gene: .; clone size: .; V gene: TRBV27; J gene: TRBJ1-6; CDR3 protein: CASSPAGYNSPLHF; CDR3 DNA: TGTGCCAGCTCACCGGCAGGGTATAATTCACCCCTCCACTTT
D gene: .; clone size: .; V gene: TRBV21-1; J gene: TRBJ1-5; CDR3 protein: CASRRGLTGVWWSEGSNQPQHF; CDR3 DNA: TGTGCCAGCAGACGAGGCCTAACAGGGGTGTGGTGGAGCGAGGGGAGCAATCAGCCCCAGCATTTT
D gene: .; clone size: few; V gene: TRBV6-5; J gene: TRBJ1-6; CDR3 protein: CASRFRATYNSPLHF; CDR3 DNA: TGTGCCAGCAGGTTCAGGGCTACCTATAATTCACCCCTCCACTTT
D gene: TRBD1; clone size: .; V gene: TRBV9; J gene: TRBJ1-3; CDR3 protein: CASSVEGQGSGNTIYF; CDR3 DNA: TGTGCCAGCAGCGTAGAAGGACAGGGCTCTGGAAACACCATATATTTT
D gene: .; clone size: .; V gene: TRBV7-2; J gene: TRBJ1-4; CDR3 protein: CASSFDRSANEKLFF; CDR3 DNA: TGTGCCAGCAGTTTTGACAGATCCGCCAATGAAAAACTGTTTTTT
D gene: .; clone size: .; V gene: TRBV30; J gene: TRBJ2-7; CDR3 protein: CAWSVLAEQYF; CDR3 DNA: TGTGCCTGGAGTGTACTTGCCGAGCAGTACTTC